A selection of T cell receptor beta chains follows, all from one sample in a study of control samples from healthy donors and cancer patients. Clones were read by immunoSEQ multiplex PCR, and TCRdb kept only the in-frame ones, dropping some. The sample has under 55,000 clones, about four fifths seen once; the top ten hold about 9.5%. The specimen was blood. The source is a man between 65 and 79 years old in good health. Both conserved end residues are part of each CDR3. A D gene is named only where the DNA matches it firmly. The size of a clone is reported for some rows only, either as once, few or many, or as a class for expanded clones.

V gene	clone size	J gene	D gene	CDR3 protein	CDR3 DNA
TRBV6-6	.	TRBJ2-7	.	CASTPGTNLYEQYF	TGTGCCAGCACCCCGGGGACCAACTTATACGAGCAGTACTTC
TRBV5-1	.	TRBJ1-1	TRBD1	CASSLVAGGAGTEAFF	TGCGCCAGCAGCTTGGTGGCAGGGGGCGCGGGGACTGAAGCTTTCTTT
TRBV9	.	TRBJ2-5	TRBD2	CASSASGVQETQYF	TGTGCCAGCAGCGCTAGCGGGGTCCAAGAGACCCAGTACTTC
TRBV4-1	.	TRBJ1-6	.	CASSQGVTAVDNSPLHF	TGCGCCAGCAGCCAGGGCGTTACGGCCGTGGATAATTCACCCCTCCACTTT
TRBV18	.	TRBJ2-7	.	CASSPTADVTYEQYF	TGTGCCAGCTCACCCACAGCTGACGTTACCTACGAGCAGTACTTC
TRBV19	.	TRBJ1-1	.	CASSMQGINTEAFF	TGTGCCAGTAGTATGCAGGGGATAAACACTGAAGCTTTCTTT
TRBV4-1	.	TRBJ1-4	TRBD1	CASSLRTSSGTGVEKLFF	TGCGCCAGCAGCCTCCGCACCTCCTCCGGGACAGGGGTAGAAAAACTGTTTTTT
TRBV2	.	TRBJ1-6	.	CASSRTRENSPLHF	TGTGCCAGCAGTCGTACAAGGGAGAATTCACCCCTCCACTTT
TRBV24-1	.	TRBJ2-5	TRBD2	CATSDSSGTKTQYF	TGTGCCACCAGTGATTCTAGCGGGACAAAGACCCAGTACTTC
TRBV7-8	.	TRBJ1-5	.	CASSLERLGQPQHF	TGTGCCAGCAGCTTAGAGAGATTAGGTCAGCCCCAGCATTTT
TRBV9	.	TRBJ2-2	.	CASSAGWGELFF	TGTGCCAGCAGCGCCGGGTGGGGGGAGCTGTTTTTT
TRBV23-1	.	TRBJ1-4	.	CASSPPQRQGEKLFF	TGCGCCAGCAGTCCCCCTCAACGACAAGGAGAAAAACTGTTTTTT
TRBV19	.	TRBJ1-1	.	CASSLEWTVNTEAFF	TGTGCCAGTAGTCTAGAATGGACGGTGAACACTGAAGCTTTCTTT
TRBV2	.	TRBJ1-5	TRBD1	CASSENRGSNQPQHF	TGTGCCAGCAGTGAGAACAGGGGAAGCAATCAGCCCCAGCATTTT
TRBV24-1	.	TRBJ2-7	.	CATSGGGGKYEQYF	TGTGCCACCAGTGGCGGCGGCGGAAAATACGAGCAGTACTTC
TRBV5-1	.	TRBJ2-5	.	CASSPQGFRDQETQYF	TGCGCCAGCAGCCCGCAGGGGTTCCGGGACCAAGAGACCCAGTACTTC
TRBV4-2	.	TRBJ2-7	.	CASSRRELGEGTLTYEQYF	TGTGCCAGCAGCCGAAGAGAACTGGGAGAAGGGACTCTGACCTACGAGCAGTACTTC
TRBV20-1	.	TRBJ1-4	.	CSARGSEKLFF	TGCAGTGCTAGAGGATCCGAAAAACTGTTTTTT
TRBV7-8	.	TRBJ1-2	.	CASSLVPRSGDYGYTF	TGTGCCAGCAGCTTAGTACCCAGGTCGGGGGACTATGGCTACACCTTC
TRBV6-1	.	TRBJ2-7	.	CASSEEATLSYEQYF	TGTGCCAGCAGTGAAGAGGCGACTCTTTCCTACGAGCAGTACTTC
TRBV21-1	.	TRBJ2-3	.	CASSNKTLRAGGKYF	TGTGCCAGCAGCAACAAAACCCTGCGAGCCGGGGGTAAGTATTTT
TRBV10-3	.	TRBJ1-5	TRBD1	CATTNRDSGDQPQHF	TGTGCCACCACCAATCGGGACAGTGGGGATCAGCCCCAGCATTTT
TRBV5-1	.	TRBJ1-4	.	CASRMEATNEKLFF	TGCGCCAGCAGGATGGAAGCCACTAATGAAAAACTGTTTTTT
TRBV6-5	.	TRBJ1-2	.	CASSRDYSGYGYTF	TGTGCCAGCAGTCGGGATTACAGTGGATATGGCTACACCTTC
TRBV5-8	.	TRBJ2-7	TRBD1	CASSLDWRTGGRHGPYEQYF	TGTGCCAGCAGCTTGGATTGGAGGACAGGGGGACGCCATGGGCCGTACGAGCAGTACTTC
TRBV3-1/TRBV3-2	.	TRBJ1-5	TRBD1	CASSLSDRDSNQPQHF	TGTGCCAGCAGCCTTTCAGACAGGGATAGCAATCAGCCCCAGCATTTT
TRBV18	once	TRBJ1-4	.	CASSPLGGRTEKLFF	TGTGCCAGCTCACCACTGGGGGGAAGGACTGAAAAACTGTTTTTT
TRBV27	.	TRBJ1-4	.	CASSPIRGRVEKLFF	TGTGCCAGCAGTCCCATACGGGGGAGGGTTGAAAAACTGTTTTTT
TRBV6-4	.	TRBJ2-2	.	CASRAGTVNTGELFF	TGTGCCAGCAGGGCCGGGACGGTGAACACCGGGGAGCTGTTTTTT
TRBV5-1	.	TRBJ2-2	TRBD1	CASSLADRESGELFF	TGCGCCAGCAGCTTGGCGGACAGGGAGAGCGGGGAGCTGTTTTTT
TRBV7-9	.	TRBJ1-1	TRBD1	CASSLETGGVNTEAFF	TGTGCCAGCAGCCTAGAGACAGGGGGAGTGAACACTGAAGCTTTCTTT
TRBV6-5	.	TRBJ2-2	.	CASKKSANTGELFF	TGTGCCAGCAAGAAGTCGGCGAACACCGGGGAGCTGTTTTTT
TRBV5-4	.	TRBJ1-6	TRBD1	CASSFSGGTYNSPLHF	TGTGCCAGCAGCTTTTCAGGGGGAACGTATAATTCACCCCTCCACTTT
TRBV30	.	TRBJ1-1	.	CAWSRTREAFF	TGTGCCTGGAGTAGGACCAGGGAAGCTTTCTTT
TRBV28	.	TRBJ2-1	.	CASSLSQGRSSYNEQFF	TGTGCCAGCAGTTTGAGCCAGGGGAGGAGCTCCTACAATGAGCAGTTCTTC
TRBV5-1	.	TRBJ2-3	.	CASSPGGSDTQYF	TGCGCCAGCAGCCCCGGAGGGTCAGATACGCAGTATTTT
TRBV28	few	TRBJ1-5	.	CASSLIFSNQPQHF	TGTGCCAGCAGTTTAATATTTAGCAATCAGCCCCAGCATTTT
TRBV25-1	.	TRBJ2-1	.	CASTKTADTGEQFF	TGTGCCAGCACCAAGACAGCGGATACGGGGGAGCAGTTCTTC
TRBV19	.	TRBJ1-2	.	CASSKAAFGSYGYTF	TGTGCCAGTAGTAAGGCAGCTTTCGGCTCTTATGGCTACACCTTC
TRBV3-1/TRBV3-2	.	TRBJ2-7	.	CASSQVSYEQYF	TGTGCCAGCAGCCAAGTTAGCTACGAGCAGTACTTC
TRBV11-2	few	TRBJ2-3	TRBD2	CASNHRRGGTDTQYF	TGTGCCAGCAACCACCGGCGGGGGGGCACAGATACGCAGTATTTT
TRBV30	.	TRBJ2-3	.	CAWSVTESTDTQYF	TGTGCCTGGAGTGTTACGGAGAGCACAGATACGCAGTATTTT
TRBV5-4	.	TRBJ2-1	TRBD1	CASSLRDSSYNEQFF	TGTGCCAGCAGCTTGCGGGACAGCTCCTACAATGAGCAGTTCTTC
TRBV5-4	once	TRBJ1-6	.	CASSPKGDSPLHF	TGTGCCAGCAGCCCGAAAGGGGATTCACCCCTCCACTTT
TRBV19	.	TRBJ2-3	.	CASSIGASRSTDTQYF	TGTGCCAGTAGTATAGGGGCCTCAAGGTCGACAGATACGCAGTATTTT
TRBV5-4	.	TRBJ2-7	.	CASSHGQYEQYF	TGTGCCAGCAGCCATGGACAGTACGAGCAGTACTTC
TRBV28	.	TRBJ1-4	.	CASSAIGELNEKLFF	TGTGCCAGCAGTGCGATCGGAGAGTTAAATGAAAAACTGTTTTTT
TRBV28	.	TRBJ2-3	TRBD2	CASSYLLAGRTDTQYF	TGTGCCAGCAGTTATCTTCTAGCGGGTCGCACAGATACGCAGTATTTT
TRBV2	.	TRBJ2-7	.	CASSTQSLIEQYF	TGTGCCAGCAGCACTCAGTCTCTGATCGAGCAGTACTTC
TRBV28	.	TRBJ2-3	.	CASSKRRGARADTQYF	TGTGCCAGCAGTAAACGGAGGGGTGCGAGGGCAGATACGCAGTATTTT
TRBV3-1/TRBV3-2	.	TRBJ1-1	.	CASTRDTEAFF	TGTGCCAGCACCAGAGACACTGAAGCTTTCTTT
TRBV5-1	.	TRBJ2-1	TRBD2	CASSFLAGGISYNEQFF	TGCGCCAGCAGCTTCCTAGCGGGAGGGATATCCTACAATGAGCAGTTCTTC
TRBV28	.	TRBJ2-2	TRBD1	CASRVTGTGGTGELFF	TGTGCCAGCAGGGTCACCGGGACAGGGGGGACCGGGGAGCTGTTTTTT
TRBV2	.	TRBJ2-7	.	CASRGGTYEQYF	TGTGCCAGCAGGGGGGGAACCTACGAGCAGTACTTC
TRBV6-1	.	TRBJ2-3	.	CASMRVQPSTDTQYF	TGTGCCAGCATGCGAGTGCAACCTAGCACAGATACGCAGTATTTT
TRBV5-1	few	TRBJ1-3	TRBD1	CASSWDSQSSGNTIYF	TGCGCCAGCAGCTGGGACAGCCAGAGCTCTGGAAACACCATATATTTT
TRBV5-1	.	TRBJ1-2	TRBD1	CASSIGQEDGYTF	TGCGCCAGCAGCATAGGACAGGAAGATGGCTACACCTTC